Each of the 4 T cell receptor beta chains below was sequenced from the same sample in a study of blood T cell repertoires in COVID-19. Produced via immunoSEQ multiplex PCR; TCRdb's table is partial and in-frame only. The profile shows 97,000 or so clones, 84% of them singletons. The sample was peripheral blood. The receptors originated from a human donor in a cohort sampled during active COVID-19.

This chain joins TRBV7-2 and TRBJ2-2, with 9 bases fitting TRBD2. Germline V gene lookup returns CDR1 SGHTA and CDR2 FQGNSA. V gave up 5 bases and J gave up 6 bases; unmatched junction bases: 10. The CDR3 has 16 amino acids. The CDR3 here is CASSRSSGEASGELFF. In nucleotides, the CDR3 is TGTGCCAGCAGCCGTTCTAGCGGGGAGGCCTCCGGGGAGCTGTTTTTT.

The J gene is TRBJ1-2, the V gene TRBV28; 7 bases align to TRBD1. With V trimmed by 5 bases and J by 8 bases, 20 bases remained unmatched. The CDR3 runs to 17 residues. Germline V CDR1 and CDR2: MDHEN, SYDVKM. This chain's CDR3 is CASSVQGSFPLKGGYTF. The CDR3 DNA reads TGTGCCAGCAGTGTACAGGGGTCATTCCCCCTTAAGGGAGGCTACACCTTC.

This CDR3 is CASSLGSQAENTEAFF. CDR3 bases: TGCGCCAGCAGCTTGGGAAGTCAGGCTGAGAACACTGAAGCTTTCTTT. This chain links TRBV5-1 with TRBJ1-1; no clear D gene. There are 16 residues in the CDR3. Per germline, CDR1 SGHRS and CDR2 YFSETQ. Trimming took 0 bases from V and 1 from J, leaving 13 bases between them.

This clone appeared a single time. The chain recombines TRBV18 with TRBJ1-1; tentative D call: TRBD1 (5 bases). Trimming removed 1 base from V and 4 bases from J, with 16 bases in between. This CDR3 is built from 16 residues. The germline gives CDR1 KGHSH, CDR2 LQKENI. CDR3 nucleotides: TGTGCCAGCTCACCACGGAAAGGACACTACACCACTGAAGCTTTCTTT. This encodes CASSPRKGHYTTEAFF.